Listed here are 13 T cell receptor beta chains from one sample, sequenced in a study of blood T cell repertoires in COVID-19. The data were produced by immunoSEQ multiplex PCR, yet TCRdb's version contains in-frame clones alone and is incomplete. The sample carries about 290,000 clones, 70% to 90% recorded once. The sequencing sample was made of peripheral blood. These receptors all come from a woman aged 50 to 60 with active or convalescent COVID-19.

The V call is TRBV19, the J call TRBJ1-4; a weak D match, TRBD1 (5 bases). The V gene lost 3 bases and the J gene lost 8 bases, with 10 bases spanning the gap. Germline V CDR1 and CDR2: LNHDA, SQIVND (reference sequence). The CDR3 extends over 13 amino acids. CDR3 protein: CASSIGTSEKLFF. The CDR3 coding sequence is TGTGCCAGTAGTATTGGGACTTCGGAAAAACTGTTTTTT.

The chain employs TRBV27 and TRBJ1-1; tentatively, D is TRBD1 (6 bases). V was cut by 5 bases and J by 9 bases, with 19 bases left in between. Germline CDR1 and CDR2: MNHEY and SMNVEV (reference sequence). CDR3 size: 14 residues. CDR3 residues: CASSKESRTGKAFF. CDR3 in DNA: TGTGCCAGCAGTAAAGAGTCCAGAACAGGGAAAGCTTTCTTT.

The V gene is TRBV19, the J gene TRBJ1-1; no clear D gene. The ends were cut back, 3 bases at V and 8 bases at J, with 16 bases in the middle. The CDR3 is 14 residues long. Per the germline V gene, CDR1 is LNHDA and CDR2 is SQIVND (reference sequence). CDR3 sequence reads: CASSIPGSEREAFF. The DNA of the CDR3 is TGTGCCAGTAGTATCCCGGGGAGTGAGAGGGAAGCTTTCTTT.

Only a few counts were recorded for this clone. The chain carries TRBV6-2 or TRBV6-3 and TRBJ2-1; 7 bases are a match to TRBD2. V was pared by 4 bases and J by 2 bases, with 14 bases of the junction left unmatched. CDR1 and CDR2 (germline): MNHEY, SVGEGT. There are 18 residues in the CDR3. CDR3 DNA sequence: TGTGCCAGCAGTTCTTCTAGCGGTCGCAGGAGGACCTACAATGAGCAGTTCTTC. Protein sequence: CASSSSSGRRRTYNEQFF.

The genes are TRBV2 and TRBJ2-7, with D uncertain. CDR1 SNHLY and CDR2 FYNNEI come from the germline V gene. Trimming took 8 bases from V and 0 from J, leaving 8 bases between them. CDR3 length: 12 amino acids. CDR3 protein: CASRPDSYEQYF. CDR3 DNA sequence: TGTGCCAGCCGTCCAGACTCCTACGAGCAGTACTTC.

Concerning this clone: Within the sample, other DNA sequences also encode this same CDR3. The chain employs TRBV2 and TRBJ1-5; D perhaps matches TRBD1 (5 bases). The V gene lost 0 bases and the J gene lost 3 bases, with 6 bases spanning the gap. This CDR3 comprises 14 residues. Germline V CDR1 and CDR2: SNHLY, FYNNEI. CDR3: CASSEAGVNQPQHF. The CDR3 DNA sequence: TGTGCCAGCAGTGAAGCAGGGGTCAATCAGCCCCAGCATTTT. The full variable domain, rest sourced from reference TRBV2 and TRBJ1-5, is EPEVTQTPSHQVTQMGQEVILRCVPISNHLYFYWYRQILGQKVEFLVSFYNNEISEKSEIFDDQFSVERPDGSNFTLKIRSTKLEDSAMYFCASSEAGVNQPQHFGDGTRLSIL.

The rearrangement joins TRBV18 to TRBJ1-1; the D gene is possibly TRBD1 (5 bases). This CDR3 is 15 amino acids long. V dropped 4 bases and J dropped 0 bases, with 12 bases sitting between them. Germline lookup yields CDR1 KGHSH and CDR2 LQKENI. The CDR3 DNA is TGTGCCAGCTCACTCGCGACAGCCATGAACACTGAAGCTTTCTTT. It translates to CASSLATAMNTEAFF.

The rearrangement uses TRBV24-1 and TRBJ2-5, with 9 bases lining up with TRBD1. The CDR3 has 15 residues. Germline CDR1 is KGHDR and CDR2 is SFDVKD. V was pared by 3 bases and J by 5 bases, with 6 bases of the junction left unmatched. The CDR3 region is CATSDPGTGQETQYF. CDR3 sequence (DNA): TGTGCCACCAGTGATCCCGGGACAGGGCAGGAGACCCAGTACTTC.

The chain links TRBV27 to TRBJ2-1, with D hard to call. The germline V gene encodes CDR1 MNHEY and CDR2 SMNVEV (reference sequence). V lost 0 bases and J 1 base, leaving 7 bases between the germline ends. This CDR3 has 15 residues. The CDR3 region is CASSLSGVSYNEQFF. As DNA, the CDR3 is TGTGCCAGCAGTTTATCGGGCGTTTCCTACAATGAGCAGTTCTTC.

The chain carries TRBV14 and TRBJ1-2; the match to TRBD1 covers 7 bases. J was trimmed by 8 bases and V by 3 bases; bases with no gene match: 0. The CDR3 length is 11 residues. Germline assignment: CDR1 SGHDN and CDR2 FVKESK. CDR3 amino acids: CASSHRGGYTF. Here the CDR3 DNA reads TGTGCCAGCAGCCACAGGGGGGGCTACACCTTC.

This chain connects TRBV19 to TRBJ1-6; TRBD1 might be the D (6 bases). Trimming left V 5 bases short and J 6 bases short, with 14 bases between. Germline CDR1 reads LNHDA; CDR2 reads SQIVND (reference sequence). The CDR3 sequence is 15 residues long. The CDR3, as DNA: TGTGCCAGTAGTGACTTGGTAGGGGGTAATTCACCCCTCCACTTT. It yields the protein CASSDLVGGNSPLHF.

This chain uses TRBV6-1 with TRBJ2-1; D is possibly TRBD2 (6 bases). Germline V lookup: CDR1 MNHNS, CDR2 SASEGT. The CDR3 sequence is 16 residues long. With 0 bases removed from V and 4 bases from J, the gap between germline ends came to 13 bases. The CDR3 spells CASSEAGSGLYNEQFF. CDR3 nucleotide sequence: TGTGCCAGCAGTGAAGCGGGTAGCGGTCTTTACAATGAGCAGTTCTTC.

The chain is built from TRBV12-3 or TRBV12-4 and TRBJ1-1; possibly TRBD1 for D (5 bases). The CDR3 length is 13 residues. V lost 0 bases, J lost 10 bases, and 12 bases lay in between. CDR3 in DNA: TGTGCCAGCAGTTTAGCGAGACAGTCTCCAGCTTTCTTT. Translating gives CASSLARQSPAFF.